These 20 T cell receptor beta chains came from one sample sequenced in a study of blood T cell repertoires in COVID-19. Clones were read by immunoSEQ multiplex PCR, and TCRdb kept only the in-frame ones, dropping some. In the table there are about 30,000 clones, just over 85% of which are singletons. The sample comprised peripheral blood. These TCRs come from a human donor in a cohort sampled during active COVID-19.

This clone was seen just once. The chain recombines TRBV4-2 with TRBJ2-1, with TRBD2 matching over 9 bases. J was trimmed by 8 bases and V by 0 bases; bases with no gene match: 8. CDR3 length equals 16 residues. CDR1 LGHNA and CDR2 YNFKEQ come from the germline V gene. The CDR3 region has the DNA TGTGCCAGCAGCCAAGATCCGGGCGGGGGGGCGGATGAGCAGTTCTTC. Its translation: CASSQDPGGGADEQFF.

This sequence joins TRBV2 and TRBJ2-2, with no clear D. CDR3 size: 14 residues. CDR1 is SNHLY, CDR2 FYNNEI, per germline. Between the trimmed V and J ends, which lost 6 bases and 0 bases, there was a span of 8 bases. The CDR3 bases are TGTGCCAGCAGAAGAGATGCGAACACCGGGGAGCTGTTTTTT. This gives the protein CASRRDANTGELFF.

The V call is TRBV7-3, the J call TRBJ1-5; D ambiguous. This CDR3 is 14 amino acids long. The ends were cut back, 5 bases at V and 2 bases at J, with 10 bases in the middle. Per the germline V gene, CDR1 is SGHTA and CDR2 is FQGTGA. CDR3 bases: TGTGCCAGCAGCCCGGCCGGGGGCAATCAGCCCCAGCATTTT. Its protein product is CASSPAGGNQPQHF.

This clone occurred a few times. The chain uses TRBV11-2 and TRBJ2-7, with 8 bases fitting TRBD2. There are 15 residues in the CDR3. The germline gives CDR1 SGHAT, CDR2 FQNNGV. V shed 5 bases, J shed 2 bases, and the junction held 8 bases outside the gene matches. This CDR3 is CASSASTSATYEQYF. The DNA of the CDR3 is TGTGCCAGCAGCGCCTCGACTAGCGCTACCTACGAGCAGTACTTC.

The V and J genes are TRBV7-9 and TRBJ1-2; D perhaps matches TRBD1 (5 bases). Germline values: CDR1 SEHNR, CDR2 FQNEAQ (reference sequence). The CDR3 consists of 14 residues. Trimming took off 1 base at V and 4 bases at J, with 10 bases between the two ends. The DNA of the CDR3 is TGTGCCAGCAGCTTAGGTGCAGGGATCTATGGCTACACCTTC. Residues: CASSLGAGIYGYTF.

The chain is built from TRBV7-3 and TRBJ1-6; TRBD1 matches at 7 bases. Trimming cost V 7 bases and J 2 bases; bases outside gene matches: 8. Germline V gene sequence: CDR1 SGHTA, CDR2 FQGTGA. This CDR3 comprises 16 residues. In DNA form, the CDR3 reads TGTGCCAGCACCCAAAGGGGGCCTGCCTATAATTCACCCCTCCACTTT. Translating it yields CASTQRGPAYNSPLHF.

V and J are TRBV7-9 and TRBJ2-3, with TRBD1 matching 8 bases. This CDR3 contains 15 residues. V gave up 3 bases and J gave up 6 bases; unmatched junction bases: 8. Germline V gene data show CDR1 as SEHNR and CDR2 as FQNEAQ (reference sequence). CDR3 protein: CASSFGQGEGDTQYF. The CDR3 DNA sequence: TGTGCCAGCAGCTTCGGACAGGGAGAGGGGGATACGCAGTATTTT.

The chain joins TRBV2 to TRBJ1-5; D remains unclear. CDR3 length equals 13 residues. CDR1 is SNHLY and CDR2 is FYNNEI in the germline V gene. Trimming removed 6 bases from V and 0 bases from J, with 6 bases in between. The CDR3 nucleotides are TGTGCCAGCAGCCGGGATAGCAATCAGCCCCAGCATTTT. Translating it yields CASSRDSNQPQHF.

The chain recombines TRBV7-2 with TRBJ2-1; TRBD2 agrees at 11 bases. The CDR3 loop spans 16 amino acids. From germline, CDR1 is SGHTA and CDR2 FQGNSA. V shed 4 bases and J 4 bases; nucleotides not matched to a gene: 6. CDR3 sequence: CASSSLAGGGYNEQFF. The CDR3 region has the DNA TGTGCCAGCAGCTCCCTAGCGGGGGGAGGGTACAATGAGCAGTTCTTC.

The chain couples TRBV29-1 to TRBJ2-6, with D uncertain. CDR3 length: 14 residues. Germline values: CDR1 SQVTM, CDR2 ANQGSEA. V lost 3 bases and J lost 1, with 7 bases in between. In DNA form, the CDR3 reads TGCAGCGTTGACCCGGGTTCTGGGGCCAACGTCCTGACTTTC. Encoded protein: CSVDPGSGANVLTF.

The rearrangement joins TRBV30 to TRBJ1-1, with 9 nucleotides matching TRBD1. This CDR3 is built from 15 residues. Trimming removed 2 bases from V and 5 bases from J; junction bases left unmatched: 9. Germline V gives CDR1 GTSNPN, CDR2 SVGIG (reference sequence). In DNA, the CDR3 is TGTGCCTGGAGTCCTGCCACAGGGGGCTTAACTGAAGCTTTCTTT. Amino acids: CAWSPATGGLTEAFF. Using reference TRBV30 and TRBJ1-1 for the parts outside the CDR3, the full variable domain is SQTIHQWPATLVQPVGSPLSLECTVEGTSNPNLYWYRQAAGRGLQLLFYSVGIGQISSEVPQNLSASRPQDRQFILSSKKLLLSDSGFYLCAWSPATGGLTEAFFGQGTRLTVV.

The rearrangement links TRBV5-1 to TRBJ2-5, with D perhaps TRBD2 (6 bases). Trimming left V 2 bases short and J 5 bases short, with 13 bases between. This CDR3 has 14 residues. Germline CDR1 and CDR2: SGHRS and YFSETQ. The CDR3 nucleotides are TGCGCCAGCAGCTTTACAGGAGGGGTGGAGACCCAGTACTTC. Protein: CASSFTGGVETQYF.

The chain is built from TRBV6-6 and TRBJ2-7, with 9 bases fitting TRBD1. Trimming removed 0 bases from V and 2 bases from J; junction bases left unmatched: 2. The CDR3 covers 15 residues. CDR1 MNHNY and CDR2 SVGAGI come from the germline V gene (reference sequence). CDR3 bases: TGTGCCAGCAGTTACTCCGGGACAGGGCCCTACGAGCAGTACTTC. Translation: CASSYSGTGPYEQYF.

J is TRBJ1-5 and V is TRBV5-6, with TRBD1 matching 9 bases. CDR1 SGHDT and CDR2 YYEEEE come from the germline V gene. V was clipped by 3 bases and J by 7 bases; unmatched bases: 5. The CDR3 spans 14 residues. The CDR3 here is CASSSRTGDQPQHF. CDR3 sequence (DNA): TGTGCCAGCAGCTCGCGGACAGGGGACCAGCCCCAGCATTTT.

The chain recombines TRBV7-9 with TRBJ2-2; TRBD2 matches at 14 bases. The CDR3 loop spans 15 amino acids. Germline-derived CDR1 and CDR2 are SEHNR and FQNEAQ (reference sequence). V was pared by 5 bases and J by 6 bases, with 2 bases of the junction left unmatched. Here the CDR3 reads CASSPTSGGAGELFF. CDR3 sequence (DNA): TGTGCCAGCAGCCCGACTAGCGGGGGGGCCGGGGAGCTGTTTTTT.

The chain has TRBV7-3 and TRBJ2-7, with 7 bases fitting TRBD2. There are 13 residues in the CDR3. The V and J ends lost 5 bases and 5 bases, in that order; junction bases with no gene match: 6. Germline values: CDR1 SGHTA, CDR2 FQGTGA. The CDR3 bases are TGTGCCAGCAGCGTGACTAGCTGGGACGAGCAGTACTTC. It specifies CASSVTSWDEQYF.

The rearrangement links TRBV5-1 to TRBJ1-5, with D unresolved. This CDR3 is built from 13 residues. The V and J ends lost 0 bases and 4 bases respectively, with 5 bases between them. CDR1 and CDR2 (germline): SGHRS, YFSETQ. The CDR3 is CASSLGQNQPQHF. CDR3 DNA: TGCGCCAGCAGCTTGGGGCAGAATCAGCCCCAGCATTTT.

V usage is TRBV7-8 and J usage is TRBJ2-5, with 8 positions matching TRBD1. Trimming removed 1 base from V and 5 bases from J; junction bases left unmatched: 3. The germline V gene has CDR1 SGHVS and CDR2 FQNEAQ. There are 14 residues in the CDR3. The DNA of the CDR3 is TGTGCCAGCAGCTTAGTGGACAGGGTGGAGACCCAGTACTTC. This gives the protein CASSLVDRVETQYF.

This chain connects TRBV6-1 to TRBJ1-5; the match to TRBD1 covers 8 bases. The CDR3 loop spans 17 amino acids. The junction had 7 bases not matched to a gene; V was cut back by 3 bases and J by 0 bases. Germline V CDR1 and CDR2: MNHNS, SASEGT. In DNA form, the CDR3 reads TGTGCCAGCAGTGACCCGGGACAGGCCCATAGCAATCAGCCCCAGCATTTT. It yields the protein CASSDPGQAHSNQPQHF.

V is TRBV5-4 and J is TRBJ2-7; TRBD1 might be the D (6 bases). Germline V lookup: CDR1 SGHNT, CDR2 YYREEE (reference sequence). The V and J ends lost 3 bases and 3 bases respectively, with 10 bases between them. The CDR3 totals 13 residues. The CDR3 nucleotides read TGTGCCAGCAGCTCGGACAGCTTCTACGAGCAGTACTTC. Protein: CASSSDSFYEQYF. The full variable domain, completed using reference TRBV5-4 and TRBJ2-7, is ETGVTQSPTHLIKTRGQQVTLRCSSQSGHNTVSWYQQALGQGPQFIFQYYREEENGRGNFPPRFSGLQFPNYSSELNVNALELDDSALYLCASSSDSFYEQYFGPGTRLTVT.